The clone carrying this T cell receptor beta chain has a count of ten or more. The sample belongs to a study of T cells in Graves' hyperthyroidism and ophthalmopathy. Trimming left V 8 bases short and J 0 bases short, with 7 bases between. This CDR3 is built from 12 residues. CDR1 is MDHEN, CDR2 SYDVKM, per germline. Amplified regions were TCR beta CDR3 sequences from RNA transcripts. RT-PCR in the first round (using the HTBI primer set) targeted the TCR CDR3. MiXCR, run by TCRdb on the multiplex PCR reads, gives a single entry per CDR3 protein. Of approximately 600,000 distinct CDR3 sequences in the sample, under 15% were seen once.

This chain connects TRBV28 to TRBJ2-5, with D perhaps matching TRBD1 or TRBD2 (5 bases each). This receptor was obtained from a woman aged 40 to 50 with Graves' ophthalmopathy. The material sequenced was blood. CDR3 in DNA: TGTGCCAGCGAGGGGAACCAAGAGACCCAGTACTTC. This codes for CASEGNQETQYF.